This is a list of T cell receptor beta chains from one sample in a study of blood T cell repertoires in COVID-19. The protocol was immunoSEQ multiplex PCR, while the TCRdb copy is restricted to in-frame clones and leaves out a portion. Of roughly 40,000 clones detected, more than 65% appear once; the ten largest clones hold about 29%. The specimen was peripheral blood. Receptor source: a man older than 75 with acute or convalescent COVID-19. The CDR3 runs from the conserved cysteine through the conserved F or W. The D gene is left open where the match is weak. The size of a clone is reported for some rows only, either as once, few or many, or as a class for expanded clones.

J gene: TRBJ2-5; clone size: NA; V gene: TRBV7-6; D gene: NA; CDR3 DNA: TGTGCCAGCAGCTTAGCGGGGGCTCAAGAGACCCAGTACTTC; CDR3 protein: CASSLAGAQETQYF
J gene: TRBJ1-2; clone size: NA; V gene: TRBV6-5; D gene: NA; CDR3 DNA: TGTGCCAGCAGGGGACTTTCTTATGGCTACACCTTC; CDR3 protein: CASRGLSYGYTF
J gene: TRBJ2-1; clone size: NA; V gene: TRBV2; D gene: TRBD1; CDR3 DNA: TGTGCCACCCTAGACAGGGGCGCCTACAATGAGCAGTTCTTC; CDR3 protein: CATLDRGAYNEQFF
J gene: TRBJ1-1; clone size: NA; V gene: TRBV19; D gene: NA; CDR3 DNA: TGTGCCAGTAGTAGCCCCCCACAGGGTCCGAACACTGAAGCTTTCTTT; CDR3 protein: CASSSPPQGPNTEAFF
J gene: TRBJ2-1; clone size: NA; V gene: TRBV6-5; D gene: NA; CDR3 DNA: TGTGCCAGCAGCATTACTAGAGGATCCTACAATGAGCAGTTCTTC; CDR3 protein: CASSITRGSYNEQFF
J gene: TRBJ2-5; clone size: NA; V gene: TRBV7-3; D gene: TRBD2; CDR3 DNA: TGTGCCAGCAGCTTATCTAGCGGCGGGACCCAGTACTTC; CDR3 protein: CASSLSSGGTQYF
J gene: TRBJ1-2; clone size: NA; V gene: TRBV6-1; D gene: NA; CDR3 DNA: TGTGCCAGCAGTGAACGAGCTCGGCGGGGCTACACCTTC; CDR3 protein: CASSERARRGYTF
J gene: TRBJ1-1; clone size: large; V gene: TRBV7-9; D gene: TRBD1; CDR3 DNA: TGTGCCAGCAGCTTCGGGACAGGGACGGACACTGAAGCTTTCTTT; CDR3 protein: CASSFGTGTDTEAFF
J gene: TRBJ2-5; clone size: NA; V gene: TRBV5-1; D gene: NA; CDR3 DNA: TGCGCCAGCAGCTTGGCGGGATCCCAAGAGACCCAGTACTTC; CDR3 protein: CASSLAGSQETQYF
J gene: TRBJ1-2; clone size: few; V gene: TRBV3-1/TRBV3-2; D gene: NA; CDR3 DNA: TGTGCCAGCAGCCACCCCAAACAGGGTTCTGAGGGCTACACCTTC; CDR3 protein: CASSHPKQGSEGYTF
J gene: TRBJ1-3; clone size: NA; V gene: TRBV20-1; D gene: NA; CDR3 DNA: TGCAGTGCTAGTGTCGGCTCTGGAAACACCATATATTTT; CDR3 protein: CSASVGSGNTIYF
J gene: TRBJ2-7; clone size: NA; V gene: TRBV28; D gene: NA; CDR3 DNA: TGTGCCAGCAGTCCCCCCGGGGGAGTGGAGTACTTC; CDR3 protein: CASSPPGGVEYF
J gene: TRBJ2-7; clone size: NA; V gene: TRBV29-1; D gene: NA; CDR3 DNA: TGCAGCGTTGTAACGGGGATCTACGAGCAGTACTTC; CDR3 protein: CSVVTGIYEQYF
J gene: TRBJ1-3; clone size: NA; V gene: TRBV19; D gene: NA; CDR3 DNA: TGTGCCAGTAGAATCAGCTCTGGAAACACCATATATTTT; CDR3 protein: CASRISSGNTIYF
J gene: TRBJ2-5; clone size: NA; V gene: TRBV13; D gene: NA; CDR3 DNA: TGTGCCAGCAGCTTAGGCTATGTCCAAGAGACCCAGTACTTC; CDR3 protein: CASSLGYVQETQYF
J gene: TRBJ1-6; clone size: NA; V gene: TRBV5-6; D gene: NA; CDR3 DNA: TGTGCCAGCAGCCGTAAAACAGGGAGCTCCTATAATTCACCCCTCCACTTT; CDR3 protein: CASSRKTGSSYNSPLHF
J gene: TRBJ2-7; clone size: NA; V gene: TRBV11-2; D gene: NA; CDR3 DNA: TGTGCCAGCAGCTTAGTATCCGGGGGAGCCACCTACGAGCAGTACTTC; CDR3 protein: CASSLVSGGATYEQYF
J gene: TRBJ2-5; clone size: NA; V gene: TRBV2; D gene: TRBD2; CDR3 DNA: TGTGCCAGCACCTCCCTGGCAGGAGGACTAGCGGGGGAGACCCAGTACTTC; CDR3 protein: CASTSLAGGLAGETQYF
J gene: TRBJ2-3; clone size: NA; V gene: TRBV6-1; D gene: NA; CDR3 DNA: TGTGCCAGCATGTCCCTGGGGCGGCCCCGAGATACGCAGTATTTT; CDR3 protein: CASMSLGRPRDTQYF
J gene: TRBJ1-5; clone size: once; V gene: TRBV20-1; D gene: NA; CDR3 DNA: TGCAGTGCTAGTGACCCGGGGGGGCGGGATCAGCCCCAGCATTTT; CDR3 protein: CSASDPGGRDQPQHF
J gene: TRBJ2-4; clone size: NA; V gene: TRBV7-2; D gene: NA; CDR3 DNA: TGTGCCAGCAGCTTAGCGGACGGGGACATTCAGTACTTC; CDR3 protein: CASSLADGDIQYF
J gene: TRBJ2-7; clone size: NA; V gene: TRBV3-1/TRBV3-2; D gene: TRBD1; CDR3 DNA: TGTGCCAGCAGCCAGAACCCCGGACAGGTCTACGAGCAGTACTTC; CDR3 protein: CASSQNPGQVYEQYF
J gene: TRBJ1-2; clone size: NA; V gene: TRBV6-6; D gene: TRBD1; CDR3 DNA: TGTGCCAGCAGTTACTCCGGGACAGGGGGCGGCTACACCTTC; CDR3 protein: CASSYSGTGGGYTF
J gene: TRBJ2-7; clone size: NA; V gene: TRBV3-1/TRBV3-2; D gene: TRBD2; CDR3 DNA: TGTGCCAGCAGCCAGTCCGATGGGCGGGGGGTCCACGAGCAGTACTTC; CDR3 protein: CASSQSDGRGVHEQYF
J gene: TRBJ1-1; clone size: NA; V gene: TRBV5-4; D gene: NA; CDR3 DNA: TGTGCCAGCAGCTTGGGTATGGGAGGGGTTGAAGCTTTCTTT; CDR3 protein: CASSLGMGGVEAFF
J gene: TRBJ2-5; clone size: few; V gene: TRBV10-2; D gene: TRBD2; CDR3 DNA: TGCGCCAGCAGGTCGCGCCCTAGCGGGGGGTCAGAGACCCAGTACTTC; CDR3 protein: CASRSRPSGGSETQYF
J gene: TRBJ1-2; clone size: NA; V gene: TRBV6-5; D gene: TRBD1; CDR3 DNA: TGTGCCAGCAGTCGGGGGACAGGAAGGCTCGGCTACACCTTC; CDR3 protein: CASSRGTGRLGYTF